This T cell receptor (beta chain) was identified during a study of blood T cell repertoires in COVID-19. In the study overall: PBMCs, B-cell-depleted T cells, or T cells provided the cDNA or gDNA that made up the material.

Profiled with immunoSEQ multiplex PCR; TCRdb holds only in-frame clones, not every one. Among around 200,000 clones, around 88% were seen once, and the ten largest hold 5.6%. Participants' reported clinical history set cohort assignment. The germline V gene encodes CDR1 LNHDA and CDR2 SQIVND (reference sequence). V lost 5 bases and J lost 5, with 17 bases in between. This CDR3 has 15 amino acids. This sequence originates from a man aged 35 to 55 with acute COVID-19. The chain uses TRBV19 and TRBJ2-3; D may be TRBD1 (6 bases). Specimen: PBMCs or T cells enriched from blood (not recorded which). The CDR3 spells CASSYGTLDVDTQYF. CDR3 sequence (DNA): TGTGCCAGTAGTTACGGGACACTGGATGTAGATACGCAGTATTTT.